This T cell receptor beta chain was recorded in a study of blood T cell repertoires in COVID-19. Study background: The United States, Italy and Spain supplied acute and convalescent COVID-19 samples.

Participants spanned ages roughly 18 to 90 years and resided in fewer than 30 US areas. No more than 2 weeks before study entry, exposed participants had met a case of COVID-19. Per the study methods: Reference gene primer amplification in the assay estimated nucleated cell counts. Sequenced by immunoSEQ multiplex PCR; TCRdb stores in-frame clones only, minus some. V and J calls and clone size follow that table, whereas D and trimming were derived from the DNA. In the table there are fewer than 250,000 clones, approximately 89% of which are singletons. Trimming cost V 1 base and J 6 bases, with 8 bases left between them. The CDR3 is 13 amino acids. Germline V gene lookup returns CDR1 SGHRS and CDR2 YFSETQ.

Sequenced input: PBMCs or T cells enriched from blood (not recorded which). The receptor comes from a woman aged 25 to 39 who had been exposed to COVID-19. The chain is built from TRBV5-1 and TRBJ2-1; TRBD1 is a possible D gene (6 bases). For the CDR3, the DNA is TGCGCCAGCAGCTTGACAGGGACCAATGAGCAGTTCTTC. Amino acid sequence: CASSLTGTNEQFF. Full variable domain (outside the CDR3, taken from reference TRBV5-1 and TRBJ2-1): KAGVTQTPRYLIKTRGQQVTLSCSPISGHRSVSWYQQTPGQGLQFLFEYFSETQRNKGNFPGRFSGRQFSNSRSEMNVSTLELGDSALYLCASSLTGTNEQFFGPGTRLTVL.